A selection of T cell receptor beta chains follows, all from one sample in a study of shared clonotypes between healthy human individuals. Using immunoSEQ multiplex PCR, the repertoire was profiled, and TCRdb retains in-frame clones only, with some absent. Of about 2.1 million clones in the sample, around 93% were seen once. The sample taken for sequencing was naive CD8+ T cells from PBMCs. All receptors come from a man between 18 and 35 years old in good health. Some clones in this sample may be carry-over from other donors' samples. Both conserved end residues are part of each CDR3. A D gene is named only where the DNA matches it firmly. The size entry is marked missing in some rows and otherwise reads once, few, many or a size class.

TRBV4-3,NA,NA,TRBJ2-7,TGCGCCAGCAGCCCCCGACTAACCCAGGGGGGCGAGCAGTACTTC,CASSPRLTQGGEQYF
TRBV25-1,NA,NA,TRBJ2-1,TGTGCCAGCGCTTACAATGAGCAGTTCTTC,CASAYNEQFF
TRBV19,NA,NA,TRBJ1-1,TGTGCCAGTAGTTTTTCCCGGGCCACTGAAGCTTTCTTT,CASSFSRATEAFF
TRBV11-2,NA,TRBD1,TRBJ2-3,TGTGCCAGCAGAGCCCCACCGACAGGGGCGGATACGCAGTATTTT,CASRAPPTGADTQYF
TRBV7-8,NA,TRBD2,TRBJ2-3,TGTGCCAGCAGCTTAGTTATGGCTAGCGGACGCACAGATACGCAGTATTTT,CASSLVMASGRTDTQYF
TRBV4-3,NA,TRBD2,TRBJ2-1,TGCGCCAGCAGCGAGACTAGCGGCACCTACAATGAGCAGTTCTTC,CASSETSGTYNEQFF
TRBV27,NA,NA,TRBJ1-2,TGTGCCAGCAGTTTATTTGGTAACTATGGCTACACCTTC,CASSLFGNYGYTF
TRBV9,few,NA,TRBJ1-5,TGTGCCAGCAGCGTAGGGGGAAAGAGCAATCAGCCCCAGCATTTT,CASSVGGKSNQPQHF
TRBV19,NA,NA,TRBJ2-7,TGTGCCAGTAGTATCGACATCCGGTTCTCACGGTACTTC,CASSIDIRFSRYF
TRBV27,NA,NA,TRBJ1-1,TGTGCCAGCAGTTTATTATCGGAAAACACTGAAGCTTTCTTT,CASSLLSENTEAFF
TRBV9,NA,NA,TRBJ1-2,TGTGCCAGCAGCGCTAGACAGGTGGATGGCTACACCTTC,CASSARQVDGYTF
TRBV14,once,TRBD1,TRBJ2-7,TGTGCCAGCAGCCAAGTGAAGACAGGGGTGATTCGCGAGCAGTACTTC,CASSQVKTGVIREQYF
TRBV9,NA,NA,TRBJ2-5,TGTGCCAGCAGCGTAGGCGACAGAGAAGAGACCCAGTACTTC,CASSVGDREETQYF
TRBV5-1,NA,NA,TRBJ2-1,TGCGCCAGCAGCCCGAAAGTAGCGGAGAAGCCCCAGGGGTTCTTC,CASSPKVAEKPQGFF
TRBV5-1,NA,NA,TRBJ2-7,TGCGCCAGCAGCCACCCGGTACAGGCCGAAGCGGGCGAGCAGTACTTC,CASSHPVQAEAGEQYF
TRBV19,NA,TRBD2,TRBJ2-1,TGTGCCAGTTCCGCGGAACTAGCGGGAGTTAATGAGCAGTTCTTC,CASSAELAGVNEQFF
TRBV7-9,NA,TRBD1,TRBJ2-7,TGTGCCAGCAGCCCCCGGGACAGGGAATACGAGCAGTACTTC,CASSPRDREYEQYF
TRBV6-5,NA,TRBD1,TRBJ2-7,TGTGCCAGCAGGCCCGGGACAGGGGGCTCCTACGAGCAGTACTTC,CASRPGTGGSYEQYF
TRBV11-2,NA,TRBD2,TRBJ2-7,TGTGCCAGCAGCACACTGACTAGCGCCCCACAAGACTACGAGCAGTACTTC,CASSTLTSAPQDYEQYF
TRBV27,NA,NA,TRBJ2-5,TGTGCCAGCAGTTACCGGTACCTGCAGGGAGAGACCCAGTACTTC,CASSYRYLQGETQYF
TRBV19,NA,NA,TRBJ2-1,TGTGCCAGTAGTATAGTTCCGGGATCAAAGAATGAGCAGTTCTTC,CASSIVPGSKNEQFF
TRBV5-6,NA,TRBD1,TRBJ1-1,TGTGCCAGCAGCTTGGCACAGGGGATGGGTACTGAAGCTTTCTTT,CASSLAQGMGTEAFF
TRBV4-1,NA,TRBD1,TRBJ2-5,TGCGCCAGCAGCCAAGCGACAGGGAAGAACCGAGAGACCCAGTACTTC,CASSQATGKNRETQYF
TRBV27,NA,TRBD2,TRBJ2-7,TGTGCCAGCAGTTTACGCGGGAGAGGGAACGAGCAGTACTTC,CASSLRGRGNEQYF
TRBV14,NA,TRBD2,TRBJ2-7,TGTGCCAGCAGCCCCGGGACTAGCGGGAGGAACCTCCACGAGCAGTACTTC,CASSPGTSGRNLHEQYF
TRBV27,NA,TRBD2,TRBJ2-7,TGTGCCAGCAGTTTGACTAGCAGTCCAATTGAGCAGTACTTC,CASSLTSSPIEQYF
TRBV28,NA,TRBD2,TRBJ2-7,TGTGCCAGCAGTTTGTTGCGGGAGCCTCGGGGCGAGCAGTACTTC,CASSLLREPRGEQYF
TRBV9,NA,TRBD1,TRBJ2-7,TGTGCCAGCGATTTGGTAACAGGGGGTTGTAGTTCCTACGAGCAGTACTTC,CASDLVTGGCSSYEQYF
TRBV10-1,NA,TRBD2,TRBJ2-5,TGCGCCAGCAGTGGGGGACTAGCCCACCAAGAGACCCAGTACTTC,CASSGGLAHQETQYF
TRBV5-1,NA,TRBD2,TRBJ2-7,TGCGCCAGCAGCTTGGGTCCTAGCGGGGACCACGAGCAGTACTTC,CASSLGPSGDHEQYF
TRBV29-1,NA,NA,TRBJ2-3,TGCAGCGTTGAGTTCCCCTTTTACCGGGATACCGAACGCACAGATACGCAGTATTTT,CSVEFPFYRDTERTDTQYF
TRBV5-6,NA,NA,TRBJ2-3,TGTGCCAGCAGCTTGGGGGGCCTACCCAAGTATTTT,CASSLGGLPKYF
TRBV9,once,NA,TRBJ2-3,TGTGCCAGCAGCGTAGTAGGGTGGCGGAGCACAGATACGCAGTATTTT,CASSVVGWRSTDTQYF
TRBV21-1,NA,NA,TRBJ2-7,TGTGCCAGCAGCACGTGGGGGGGTCGACTAGCGGGAGTTCGCGAGCAGTACTTC,CASSTWGGRLAGVREQYF
TRBV5-6,NA,TRBD1,TRBJ1-2,TGTGCCAGCAGCCAGGGGGGATCTAACTATGGCTACACCTTC,CASSQGGSNYGYTF
TRBV28,NA,NA,TRBJ2-1,TGTGCCAGCAGTCGACGGCGAGGCGGAGGGCCCAATGAGCAGTTCTTC,CASSRRRGGGPNEQFF
TRBV28,NA,NA,TRBJ1-2,TGTGCCAGCAGTTTTTCACCGGGGACTTTAGCGAGCTTTTATGGCTACACCTTC,CASSFSPGTLASFYGYTF
TRBV9,NA,NA,TRBJ2-7,TGTGCCAGCAGCGTAGCGGGGGATGGCTACGAGCAGTACTTC,CASSVAGDGYEQYF
TRBV7-8,NA,NA,TRBJ2-4,TGTGCCAGCAGCTTAGTAAGGGGGCGGGAGGCCAAAAACATTCAGTACTTC,CASSLVRGREAKNIQYF
TRBV11-3,NA,NA,TRBJ1-1,TGTGCCAGCAGCGTAACAGGGAGAACTGAAGCTTTCTTT,CASSVTGRTEAFF
TRBV7-8,once,NA,TRBJ2-3,TGTGCCAGCAGCTTAACGGGGGTAACCGATACGCAGTATTTT,CASSLTGVTDTQYF
TRBV29-1,NA,NA,TRBJ2-1,TGCAGCGTATCCAGGGATAGCTCCTACAATGAGCAGTTCTTC,CSVSRDSSYNEQFF
TRBV27,NA,NA,TRBJ2-3,TGTGCCAGCAGTATCGGGACTGCTAGCACAGATACGCAGTATTTT,CASSIGTASTDTQYF
TRBV19,NA,NA,TRBJ2-7,TGTGCCAGTAGTACCTCCGGCAGGGGAGGCGAGCAGTACTTC,CASSTSGRGGEQYF
TRBV7-9,NA,NA,TRBJ1-5,TGTGCCAGCAACACGGCGGGGGGGCTCCAGCCCCAGCATTTT,CASNTAGGLQPQHF
TRBV6-1,NA,TRBD1,TRBJ2-3,TGTGCCAGCAGTGATGGATTTGAGGACAGGGGCCTCACAGATACGCAGTATTTT,CASSDGFEDRGLTDTQYF
TRBV4-1,NA,NA,TRBJ2-5,TGCGCCAGCAGCCAAGGTTACGGACAAGAGACCCAGTACTTC,CASSQGYGQETQYF
TRBV28,NA,NA,TRBJ1-2,TGTGCCAGCAGTCTGCTCCTCACCGGGTATGGCTACACCTTC,CASSLLLTGYGYTF
TRBV28,NA,NA,TRBJ2-7,TGTGCCAGCAGCCGACCATACGAGCAGTACTTC,CASSRPYEQYF
TRBV19,few,NA,TRBJ1-5,TGTGCCAGTAGTCAATCAGGGGCTGGTCAGCCCCAGCATTTT,CASSQSGAGQPQHF
TRBV28,NA,TRBD1,TRBJ2-7,TGTGCCAGCAGACGCCTCCGGGACAGGGGTCCCTACGAGCAGTACTTC,CASRRLRDRGPYEQYF
TRBV9,NA,NA,TRBJ1-2,TGTGCCAGCAGCGTAGCTGGGGAGGGCTACACCTTC,CASSVAGEGYTF
TRBV27,NA,TRBD2,TRBJ2-1,TGTGCCAGCAGCCGGGGGGGGTACTACAATGAGCAGTTCTTC,CASSRGGYYNEQFF
TRBV9,NA,NA,TRBJ2-7,TGTGCCAGCAGCTCCGCCCAGGGAGGCGAGCAGTACTTC,CASSSAQGGEQYF
TRBV13,NA,TRBD1,TRBJ1-4,TGTGCCAGCAGCTTGGGACAGGGTTTACTGTATGAAAAACTGTTTTTT,CASSLGQGLLYEKLFF
TRBV27,once,NA,TRBJ2-2,TGTGCCAGCAGTACTCGACTCCACACCGGGGAGCTGTTTTTT,CASSTRLHTGELFF